The 5 T cell receptor beta chains below were found in one sample sequenced in a study of metastatic and nonmetastatic thyroid tumors. Thyroid surgery had not been preceded by any treatment in any patient. TCRdb re-processed the PCR reads through MiXCR. This table has tens of thousands of clones, around 26% appearing once. The sequenced sample was blood. The receptors were sampled from a female donor with papillary thyroid cancer or a benign thyroid nodule (not recorded which). Some clones in this sample may be carry-over from other donors' samples.

This clone was recorded at least ten times. CDR3 sequence (DNA): TGTGCCAGCAGCCCCCGTGGAGTTGCGAACACCGGGGAGCTGTTTTTT. It encodes CASSPRGVANTGELFF. The rearrangement uses TRBV16 and TRBJ2-2; D unclear. Trimming removed 4 bases at V and 0 bases at J, with 12 bases between. CDR1 and CDR2 (germline): KGHSY, FQNENV. The CDR3 is 16 residues long.

Many counts were recorded for this clone. The chain carries TRBV6-1 and TRBJ2-3; no clear D. V shed 6 bases and J shed 1 base, with 11 bases lying between them. The CDR3 has 14 amino acids. Germline-derived CDR1 and CDR2 are MNHNS and SASEGT. CDR3 nucleotides: TGTGCCAGCAGAAGGGCCTTGGGCACAGATACGCAGTATTTT. This translates into CASRRALGTDTQYF.

There are many counts of this clone. The sample carries other DNA sequences with the same CDR3. The chain is built from TRBV2 and TRBJ2-4; TRBD2 matches at 10 bases. Germline V gives CDR1 SNHLY, CDR2 FYNNEI. The V segment lost 1 base and the J segment 2 bases; nucleotides outside the gene matches: 8. The CDR3 covers 18 residues. The CDR3 DNA reads TGTGCCAGCAGTGAAGGCATGAGACTAGCGGGCCCCAAAAACATTCAGTACTTC. It translates to CASSEGMRLAGPKNIQYF.

There are many counts of this clone. The gene calls are TRBV4-2 and TRBJ1-2, with TRBD1 as a possible D gene (5 bases). Trimming shortened V by 3 bases and J by 3 bases, and 17 bases separated the two germline ends. Germline V gene data show CDR1 as LGHNA and CDR2 as YNFKEQ. CDR3 length: 16 residues. The CDR3 nucleotides read TGTGCCAGCAGCCATCTTCTCGGGGGGGACGACTATGGCTACACCTTC. Translated: CASSHLLGGDDYGYTF.

This clone was detected ten times or more. The genes are TRBV7-2 and TRBJ1-4; D unclear. CDR1 and CDR2 (germline): SGHTA, FQGNSA. Deletions cut 4 bases from V and 0 bases from J, with 9 bases between. This CDR3 contains 15 residues. CDR3 sequence (DNA): TGTGCCAGCAGCTCCCAGACCTCAACTAATGAAAAACTGTTTTTT. Translated: CASSSQTSTNEKLFF.